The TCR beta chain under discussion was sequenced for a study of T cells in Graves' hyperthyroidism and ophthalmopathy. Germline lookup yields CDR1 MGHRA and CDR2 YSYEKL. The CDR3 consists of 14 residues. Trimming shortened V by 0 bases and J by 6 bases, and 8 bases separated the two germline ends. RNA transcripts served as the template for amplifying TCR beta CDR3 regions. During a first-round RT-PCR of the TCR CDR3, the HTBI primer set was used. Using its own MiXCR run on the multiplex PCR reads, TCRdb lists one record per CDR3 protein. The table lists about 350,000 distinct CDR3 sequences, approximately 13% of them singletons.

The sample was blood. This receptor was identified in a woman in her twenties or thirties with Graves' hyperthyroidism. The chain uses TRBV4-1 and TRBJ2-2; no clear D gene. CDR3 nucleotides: TGCGCCAGCAGCCAAGATAATGGTCCCGGGGAGCTGTTTTTT. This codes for CASSQDNGPGELFF.